This is a list of T cell receptor beta chains from one sample in a study of early T cells in non-severe SARS-CoV-2 infection. From the 5' RACE reads, TCRdb called clonotypes with MiXCR, one entry per CDR3 protein. The repertoire consists of around 82,000 distinct CDR3 sequences, with under 15% occurring once and the leading ten covering 0.58%. The sample consisted of whole blood. Receptor source: an adult who was a healthcare worker with PCR-confirmed SARS-CoV-2 infection or an uninfected control (not recorded which). Both conserved end residues are part of each CDR3. The D gene is left open where the match is weak. Clone size is shown for a subset of rows, as once, few, many or a class of expanded clone.

>TRBV7-9|TRBD1|TRBJ2-1|-
TGTGCCAGCAGCTTAGTAGACAGGGGAACTCTAAGCAATGAGCAGTTCTTC
CASSLVDRGTLSNEQFF
>TRBV27|TRBD1|TRBJ2-5|few
TGTGCCAGCAGTTCACGCAGTCGACAGGGGGACGAGACCCAGTACTTC
CASSSRSRQGDETQYF
>TRBV29-1|-|TRBJ1-1|many
TGCAGCGTACAGGGGAACACTGAAGCTTTCTTT
CSVQGNTEAFF
>TRBV5-8|-|TRBJ1-1|-
TGTGCCAGCAGCGGGGGTCTCCTCAGGAACACTGAAGCTTTCTTT
CASSGGLLRNTEAFF
>TRBV11-2|-|TRBJ2-3|-
TGTGCCAGCAGCTTAGTTCCTAGCCCTCCCACAGATACGCAGTATTTT
CASSLVPSPPTDTQYF
>TRBV25-1|TRBD1|TRBJ1-5|few
TGTGCCAGCAGGGGACAGGGGGAGTATAGCAATCAGCCCCAGCATTTT
CASRGQGEYSNQPQHF
>TRBV12-5|TRBD1|TRBJ2-3|-
TGTGCTAGCGGGACAGAATCTAGCACAGATACGCAGTATTTT
CASGTESSTDTQYF
>TRBV10-3|TRBD1|TRBJ1-1|few
TGTGCCATTTGGACAGGGCTGAACACTGAAGCTTTCTTT
CAIWTGLNTEAFF
>TRBV7-8|-|TRBJ2-3|many
TGTGCCAGCAGCTTGGGGGCAGTGGCGGATACGCAGTATTTT
CASSLGAVADTQYF
>TRBV9|-|TRBJ2-1|-
TGTGCCAGCAGCGAGATCCTAGGGCCGGGGTACAATGAGCAGTTCTTC
CASSEILGPGYNEQFF
>TRBV7-9|TRBD1|TRBJ1-4|many
TGTGCCAGCAGCCGACAGGGGGGTGGTGAAAAACTGTTTTTT
CASSRQGGGEKLFF
>TRBV6-1|-|TRBJ2-4|few
TGTGCCAGCAGGGGGGGAGGGGGAAACATTCAGTACTTC
CASRGGGGNIQYF
>TRBV12-3/TRBV12-4|-|TRBJ2-3|-
TGTGCCAGCAGTCCCCGGGGGGCCCAACCCCTCACAGATACGCAGTATTTT
CASSPRGAQPLTDTQYF
>TRBV6-6|-|TRBJ1-1|many
TGTGCCGTTCGAGTCCGGAACACTGAAGCTTTCTTT
CAVRVRNTEAFF
>TRBV6-1|-|TRBJ1-2|-
TGTGCCAGCAGTGATTTTGTTCGAAATCCGGGATTAGGCTACACCTTC
CASSDFVRNPGLGYTF
>TRBV24-1|TRBD1|TRBJ2-5|-
TGTGCCACCAGTGAGTCGGGGACAGAACAAGAGACCCAGTACTTC
CATSESGTEQETQYF
>TRBV12-3/TRBV12-4|TRBD1|TRBJ2-5|-
TGTGCCAGCACCCCCCAGGGGGCTCGTACTCAGACCCAGTACTTC
CASTPQGARTQTQYF
>TRBV19|-|TRBJ1-4|few
TGTGCCAGTAGCCCTGGGACGGGATCTAATGAAAAACTGTTTTTT
CASSPGTGSNEKLFF
>TRBV10-3|TRBD1|TRBJ2-1|few
TGTGCCATCAGTGGAACGGGACAGGAAGACAATGAGCAGTTCTTC
CAISGTGQEDNEQFF
>TRBV27|TRBD1|TRBJ2-3|few
TGTGCCAGCAGCACATACACCGCACCTTGGGACAGGGTTTTTTCTTTAGACACAGATACGCAGTATTTT
CASSTYTAPWDRVFSLDTDTQYF
>TRBV6-1|-|TRBJ2-4|-
TGTGCCAGCAGTGCCGATGGATTGGCCAAAAACATTCAGTACTTC
CASSADGLAKNIQYF
>TRBV20-1|TRBD1|TRBJ2-1|-
TGCAGTGCTAGAGCTGCGGAGAGGGCCAGGGGGAATGAGCAGTTCTTC
CSARAAERARGNEQFF
>TRBV5-4|-|TRBJ2-1|many
TGTGCCAGCAGCTTGGCCAAGAGGGCTAGCGTCGATGAGCAGTTCTTC
CASSLAKRASVDEQFF
>TRBV7-2|TRBD1|TRBJ1-6|few
TGTGCCAGCAGCTATGGGACAGGGCTTTCACCCCTCCACTTT
CASSYGTGLSPLHF